This is a list of T cell receptor beta chains from one sample in a study of control samples from healthy donors and cancer patients. Sequencing was performed with immunoSEQ multiplex PCR; in TCRdb, only in-frame clones are kept and a portion is missing. The sample contains 90,000 to 100,000 clones, 88% of which appear only once. The sample consisted of blood. Receptors originate from a woman in her 70s in good health. The CDR3 runs from the conserved cysteine through the conserved F or W. The D gene is left open where the match is weak. Clone size appears in some rows only: once, few, many, or a class for an expanded clone.

TRBJ1-4	TRBD1	TRBV5-5	once	TGTGCCAGCAGCCGCCTAACAGGGGCAACTAATGAAAAACTGTTTTTT	CASSRLTGATNEKLFF
TRBJ2-7	.	TRBV6-2/TRBV6-3	few	TGTGCCAGCAGTAAATTAAGGGGGATCTCCTACGAGCAGTACTTC	CASSKLRGISYEQYF
TRBJ1-1	.	TRBV5-4	.	TGTGCCAGCAGCCAGAGCGGGGGCACTGAAGCTTTCTTT	CASSQSGGTEAFF
TRBJ1-4	.	TRBV3-1/TRBV3-2	.	TGTGCCAGCAGCTCCAGTCCCCCGGGGCTGGGGGAAAAACTGTTTTTT	CASSSSPPGLGEKLFF
TRBJ2-1	.	TRBV5-1	.	TGCGCCAGCAGCTTGATTAGCGGTACCTACAATGAGCAGTTCTTC	CASSLISGTYNEQFF
TRBJ2-6	TRBD1	TRBV4-3	.	TGCGCCAGCAGCCGAACCGGGACAGGGCCGGCTGGGGCCAACGTCCTGACTTTC	CASSRTGTGPAGANVLTF
TRBJ2-5	.	TRBV7-2	once	TGTGCCAGCAGCAAAGACAGCCTCCGCGGAAAGACCCAGTACTTC	CASSKDSLRGKTQYF
TRBJ1-1	.	TRBV2	.	TGTGCCAGCATCGAGCAGGGAGTAAAGAACACTGAAGCTTTCTTT	CASIEQGVKNTEAFF
TRBJ2-5	.	TRBV6-5	.	TGTGCCAGCAGTTGGGGGAAGACCCAGTACTTC	CASSWGKTQYF
TRBJ2-3	TRBD2	TRBV5-6	.	TGTGCCAGCAGCTCTGGACTAGCGAGGTACACAGATACGCAGTATTTT	CASSSGLARYTDTQYF
TRBJ1-3	TRBD1	TRBV5-1	.	TGCGCCAGCAGCTTCGGGACAGGGGCGAACTCTGGAAACACCATATATTTT	CASSFGTGANSGNTIYF
TRBJ2-7	TRBD1	TRBV7-6	once	TGTGCCAGCAGCTTCGGGCCCCAATCCCCCCAGGGGGCCTACGAGCAGTACTTC	CASSFGPQSPQGAYEQYF
TRBJ1-3	.	TRBV25-1	.	TGTGCCAGCAGTCCCCCGGGGGACATCTCTGGAAACACCATATATTTT	CASSPPGDISGNTIYF
TRBJ2-1	.	TRBV9	.	TGTGCCAGCAGCGTAACGGAGGGCTCCTACAATGAGCAGTTCTTC	CASSVTEGSYNEQFF
TRBJ1-2	.	TRBV5-8	.	TGTGCCAGCAGCTTGGGCCCGCAGGGTGGCTACACCTTC	CASSLGPQGGYTF
TRBJ1-1	.	TRBV18	.	TGTGCCAGCTCACCCGACAGCTTCACTGAAGCTTTCTTT	CASSPDSFTEAFF
TRBJ1-3	.	TRBV4-1	.	TGCGCCAGCAGCCAAAGTTTCGGGACCCTCTCCGTAAACACCATATATTTT	CASSQSFGTLSVNTIYF
TRBJ1-2	TRBD1	TRBV5-4	.	TGTGCCAGCAGCTCCGGGACAGGGAACTATGGCTACACCTTC	CASSSGTGNYGYTF
TRBJ1-2	.	TRBV15	.	TGTGCCACCAGCAGAGATTTCAACAGCGGGGGCTACACCTTC	CATSRDFNSGGYTF
TRBJ1-1	TRBD1	TRBV27	.	TGTGCCAGCAGTCCAATTGACAGGGGAACTGAAGCTTTCTTT	CASSPIDRGTEAFF
TRBJ1-4	.	TRBV6-5	few	TGTGCCAGCAGATACTCCACGACATCGGTGAATGAAAAACTGTTTTTT	CASRYSTTSVNEKLFF
TRBJ1-1	.	TRBV6-1	.	TGTGCCAGCAGTGAAGGACAGGCCGCAGCTGAAGCTTTCTTT	CASSEGQAAAEAFF
TRBJ1-1	TRBD1	TRBV12-5	.	TGTGCTAGTGGAAGTGGACAGGGGGCAGGAGTAAACACTGAAGCTTTCTTT	CASGSGQGAGVNTEAFF
TRBJ2-7	.	TRBV5-3	.	TGTGCCAGAAGCTGTATCGAGGGTAGGCAGTACTTC	CARSCIEGRQYF
TRBJ1-2	.	TRBV27	.	TGTGCCAGCAGATTGGACGGGAACTATGGCTACACCTTC	CASRLDGNYGYTF
TRBJ1-6	.	TRBV30	few	TGTGCCTGGAAGGGGACCGAGCAAACCAGCTCCTATAATTCACCCCTCCACTTT	CAWKGTEQTSSYNSPLHF
TRBJ1-3	.	TRBV5-5	.	TGTGCCAGCAGCCCGCGGCGGGGACCGAGCGCTGGAAACACCATATATTTT	CASSPRRGPSAGNTIYF
TRBJ1-2	.	TRBV5-4	.	TGTGCCAGCAGCTCGTTCGAGGGGAAATATGGCTACACCTTC	CASSSFEGKYGYTF
TRBJ2-3	.	TRBV9	once	TGTGCCAGCAGCCCGAGGACGAGCACAGATACGCAGTATTTT	CASSPRTSTDTQYF
TRBJ1-6	.	TRBV6-5	.	TGTGCCAGCAGTTACTCCGGACAGCTTATTAATTCACCCCTCCACTTT	CASSYSGQLINSPLHF
TRBJ2-7	.	TRBV5-1	once	TGCGCCAGCAGCCCGGGGAATTACGAGCAGTACTTC	CASSPGNYEQYF
TRBJ2-7	.	TRBV4-1	.	TGCGCCAGCAGCCAAGTAGGGGGAAGAGATCGGACAAAGACCTACGAGCAGTACTTC	CASSQVGGRDRTKTYEQYF
TRBJ1-2	.	TRBV10-3	.	TGTGCCATCAGTGGACTGGCTAACTATGGCTACACCTTC	CAISGLANYGYTF
TRBJ1-1	.	TRBV20-1	.	TGCAGTGTGATAGGTGACACTGAAGCTTTCTTT	CSVIGDTEAFF
TRBJ1-4	.	TRBV4-3	.	TGCGCCAGCAGCCAAGATCGGCGGGCTCAGGAAAAACTGTTTTTT	CASSQDRRAQEKLFF
TRBJ1-5	.	TRBV21-1	few	TGTGCCAGCAGCAAAGGGAAGGTTATCGGGGGGAGGAATCAGCCCCAGCATTTT	CASSKGKVIGGRNQPQHF
TRBJ1-2	.	TRBV12-3/TRBV12-4	.	TGTGCCAGCAGTTGGGGGACCGGCTACACCTTC	CASSWGTGYTF
TRBJ1-5	.	TRBV12-3/TRBV12-4	.	TGTGCCAGCAGCCCTTATAGCAATCAGCCCCAGCATTTT	CASSPYSNQPQHF
TRBJ2-1	TRBD2	TRBV12-5	.	TGTGCTAGTGGTTTGTCTAGCGGGAGTAATGAGCAGTTCTTC	CASGLSSGSNEQFF
TRBJ1-2	.	TRBV5-1	.	TGCGCCAGCAGCTCCACGACAGCGAACTATGGCTACACCTTC	CASSSTTANYGYTF
TRBJ1-2	.	TRBV6-5	.	TGTGCCAGCAGTTACAACGGGCCGACGGAGGGCTACACCTTC	CASSYNGPTEGYTF
TRBJ1-1	.	TRBV10-1	once	TGCGCCAGCAGTGAGTCGCGGGGACATCAGAACACTGAAGCTTTCTTT	CASSESRGHQNTEAFF
TRBJ2-5	TRBD2	TRBV30	.	TGTGCCTGGGGGAGGGGCGAAGGTAGAGAGACCCAGTACTTC	CAWGRGEGRETQYF
TRBJ2-1	TRBD1	TRBV3-1/TRBV3-2	.	TGTGCCAGCAGCGACCGGGACAGAGCCTACAATGAGCAGTTCTTC	CASSDRDRAYNEQFF
TRBJ2-1	.	TRBV3-1/TRBV3-2	.	TGTGCCAGCAGCCAATTTGGGCGGTACAATGAGCAGTTCTTC	CASSQFGRYNEQFF
TRBJ2-3	.	TRBV3-1/TRBV3-2	medium-sized	TGTGCCAGCAGCCAAGTGGGTCAGGAAAGCACAGATACGCAGTATTTT	CASSQVGQESTDTQYF
TRBJ2-3	.	TRBV6-5	.	TGTGCCAGCAGTTACTCGATCGCCCCCGCAGATACGCAGTATTTT	CASSYSIAPADTQYF
TRBJ1-6	.	TRBV19	.	TGTGCCAGTAGTCCCGACGGGGGGGCTAATAATTCACCCCTCCACTTT	CASSPDGGANNSPLHF
TRBJ1-2	.	TRBV7-2	.	TGTGCCAGCAGCCAAGGCCCCGGAAACTATGGCTACACCTTC	CASSQGPGNYGYTF
TRBJ1-1	.	TRBV7-9	.	TGTGCCAGCAGCTTAGTGCCCCCGGGGGGCACTGAAGCTTTCTTT	CASSLVPPGGTEAFF
TRBJ1-2	TRBD1	TRBV6-5	.	TGTGCCAGCAGCCGGGGACAGGGAGGCTATGGCTACACCTTC	CASSRGQGGYGYTF
TRBJ1-2	.	TRBV29-1	.	TGCAGCCGATTATTTGGACAGTACTATGGCTACACCTTC	CSRLFGQYYGYTF